Below are 23 T cell receptor beta chains sequenced from a single sample in a study of shared clonotypes between healthy human individuals. Positively selected for CCR7, the CD45RO-negative cells used as naive CD8 cells excluded terminally differentiated effector memory CD45RA+ cells. Profiled with immunoSEQ multiplex PCR; TCRdb holds only in-frame clones, not every one. The sample lists around 2,100,000 clones, about 95% occurring once. Sequenced: naive CD8+ T cells sorted from blood. The receptors shown here come from a man in his late teens or twenties in good health.

The chain links TRBV9 to TRBJ1-6; 7 bases are shared with TRBD1. CDR1 is SGDLS, CDR2 YYNGEE, per germline. V lost 4 bases to trimming and J lost 0 bases; unmatched junction nucleotides: 4. The CDR3 contains 16 residues. CDR3 in DNA: TGTGCCAGCAGCTTAACAGGGGTCTCCTATAATTCACCCCTCCACTTT. Residues: CASSLTGVSYNSPLHF.

Notes on this clone: The same CDR3 is also encoded by other DNA sequences in this sample. The gene calls are TRBV6-1 and TRBJ1-1, with 8 bases matching TRBD1. The CDR3 is made up of 14 amino acids. Germline lookup yields CDR1 MNHNS and CDR2 SASEGT. The V segment lost 1 base and the J segment 5 bases; nucleotides outside the gene matches: 3. This chain's CDR3 is CASSEGTGGTEAFF. CDR3 DNA: TGTGCCAGCAGTGAAGGCACAGGGGGGACTGAAGCTTTCTTT.

CDR3 in amino acids: CASGLVDRVPGELFF. The CDR3, as DNA: TGTGCTAGTGGTTTGGTCGACAGGGTTCCCGGGGAGCTGTTTTTT. The chain carries TRBV12-5 and TRBJ2-2; TRBD1 matches at 7 bases. The germline V gene encodes CDR1 LGHNT and CDR2 FRNRAP. The J segment lost 6 bases and the V segment lost 0 bases, leaving 4 bases of the junction unmatched. The CDR3 totals 15 residues.

This chain connects TRBV13 to TRBJ2-1, with 14 bases matching TRBD2. V lost 5 bases to trimming and J lost 8 bases; unmatched junction nucleotides: 5. There are 15 residues in the CDR3. Germline V lookup: CDR1 PRHDT, CDR2 FYEKMQ (reference sequence). CDR3 amino acids: CASSGGTSGSYEQFF. The CDR3 DNA reads as TGTGCCAGCAGCGGAGGGACTAGCGGGAGCTATGAGCAGTTCTTC.

The V and J genes are TRBV27 and TRBJ2-1; TRBD2 might be the D (5 bases). The CDR3 is 13 amino acids. Germline CDR1 and CDR2: MNHEY and SMNVEV (reference sequence). Trimming took 0 bases from V and 10 from J, leaving 10 bases between them. The DNA of the CDR3 is TGTGCCAGCAGTTTATCGGAGGTAAGGGAGCAGTTCTTC. Amino acids: CASSLSEVREQFF.

This chain uses TRBV7-9 with TRBJ1-6; 8 bases align to TRBD1. The V segment lost 5 bases and the J segment 6 bases; nucleotides outside the gene matches: 6. CDR1 is SEHNR, CDR2 FQNEAQ, per germline (reference sequence). This CDR3 has 15 residues. As DNA, the CDR3 is TGTGCCAGCAGCCCCGGGACAGGTCGTAATTCACCCCTCCACTTT. Protein product: CASSPGTGRNSPLHF. Full variable domain (missing parts from reference TRBV7-9 and TRBJ1-6): DTGVSQNPRHKITKRGQNVTFRCDPISEHNRLYWYRQTLGQGPEFLTYFQNEAQLEKSRLLSDRFSAERPKGSFSTLEIQRTEQGDSAMYLCASSPGTGRNSPLHFGNGTRLTVT.

This clone was observed a handful of times. This rearrangement joins TRBV7-9 to TRBJ1-1; possibly TRBD1 for D (5 bases). The CDR3 sequence is 15 residues long. The V end was cut by 1 base, the J end by 0 bases, with 9 bases between. Germline assignment: CDR1 SEHNR and CDR2 FQNEAQ (reference sequence). In DNA form, the CDR3 reads TGTGCCAGCAGCTTAGGTTTGGACATGAACACTGAAGCTTTCTTT. It is translated as CASSLGLDMNTEAFF. Variable domain in full (rest from reference TRBV7-9 and TRBJ1-1): DTGVSQNPRHKITKRGQNVTFRCDPISEHNRLYWYRQTLGQGPEFLTYFQNEAQLEKSRLLSDRFSAERPKGSFSTLEIQRTEQGDSAMYLCASSLGLDMNTEAFFGQGTRLTVV.

The genes are TRBV29-1 and TRBJ2-7; 9 nucleotides line up with TRBD1. This CDR3 has 12 residues. The germline CDR1 and CDR2 sequences are SQVTM and ANQGSEA. The V and J ends lost 5 bases and 3 bases, in that order; junction bases with no gene match: 2. The CDR3 protein is CSVLTGGYEQYF. In nucleotides, the CDR3 is TGCAGCGTTCTGACAGGGGGCTACGAGCAGTACTTC.

This chain uses TRBV29-1 with TRBJ2-7; maybe TRBD1 (6 bases). This CDR3 is built from 14 residues. The germline V gene has CDR1 SQVTM and CDR2 ANQGSEA. The V end was cut by 6 bases, the J end by 0 bases, with 15 bases between. The CDR3 DNA is TGCAGCGTAACCAGGGGTCTTAGCTCCTACGAGCAGTACTTC. Translated, it gives CSVTRGLSSYEQYF.

This chain links TRBV5-6 with TRBJ2-3, with 7 bases aligning to TRBD1. Germline V gene lookup returns CDR1 SGHDT and CDR2 YYEEEE. This CDR3 has 16 residues. V lost 2 bases to trimming and J lost 2 bases; unmatched junction nucleotides: 8. This CDR3 reads CASSFAGTDYTDTQYF. The CDR3 DNA is TGTGCCAGCAGCTTCGCCGGGACAGACTACACAGATACGCAGTATTTT.

The rearrangement joins TRBV5-1 to TRBJ1-3, with 9 positions matching TRBD1. The V and J ends lost 6 bases and 3 bases, in that order; junction bases with no gene match: 4. The CDR3 has 14 residues. CDR1 and CDR2 from the germline V gene are SGHRS and YFSETQ. CDR3 protein: CASTDRGFGNTIYF. The CDR3 DNA is TGCGCCAGCACCGACAGGGGGTTTGGAAACACCATATATTTT.

The chain has TRBV4-3 and TRBJ2-2; 9 bases line up with TRBD1. The CDR3 covers 20 residues. Germline values: CDR1 LGHNA, CDR2 YSLEER. V was clipped by 1 base and J by 0 bases; unmatched bases: 12. This CDR3 is CASSQVFLGQGIPNTGELFF. The CDR3 bases are TGCGCCAGCAGCCAAGTTTTTCTGGGACAGGGAATTCCGAACACCGGGGAGCTGTTTTTT.

This clone was seen only a few times. At the DNA level, this CDR3 is encoded by other sequences in the same sample as well. The chain uses TRBV9 and TRBJ2-7; 7 bases agree with TRBD1. Per the germline V gene, CDR1 is SGDLS and CDR2 is YYNGEE. V lost 0 bases to trimming and J lost 2 bases; unmatched junction nucleotides: 2. This CDR3 region has 14 residues. In DNA, the CDR3 is TGTGCCAGCAGCGTAGGAGGGGGCACCTACGAGCAGTACTTC. Amino acid sequence: CASSVGGGTYEQYF.

Turning to this clone: Other DNA variants within this sample encode the same CDR3. The rearrangement links TRBV4-1 to TRBJ2-7; D is uncertain. The CDR3 covers 15 residues. V lost 0 bases and J 3 bases, leaving 12 bases between the germline ends. Germline-derived CDR1 and CDR2 are MGHRA and YSYEKL. The CDR3 DNA sequence: TGCGCCAGCAGCCAAGATCCGGCAGGCTACTACGAGCAGTACTTC. The encoded protein is CASSQDPAGYYEQYF.

This chain uses TRBV5-4 with TRBJ1-2, with 11 bases identical to TRBD1. Germline V CDR1 and CDR2: SGHNT, YYREEE (reference sequence). The CDR3 sequence is 18 residues long. V shed 0 bases and J 5 bases; nucleotides not matched to a gene: 12. The chain's CDR3 is CASSLDGGTGGLRYGYTF. The CDR3 bases are TGTGCCAGCAGCTTGGATGGCGGGACAGGGGGATTAAGATATGGCTACACCTTC.

The chain is built from TRBV7-9 and TRBJ2-7; TRBD1 or TRBD2 may be the D gene (5 bases each). Germline loops: CDR1 SEHNR, CDR2 FQNEAQ (reference sequence). This CDR3 spans 15 amino acids. The V gene lost 3 bases and the J gene lost 0 bases, with 12 bases spanning the gap. DNA for the CDR3: TGTGCCAGCAGCTTGGGACGTTTACTCTCCTACGAGCAGTACTTC. Protein: CASSLGRLLSYEQYF.

The V and J genes are TRBV2 and TRBJ2-5; D remains ambiguous. Deletions cut 7 bases from V and 5 bases from J, with 11 bases between. The CDR3 totals 12 residues. CDR1 is SNHLY and CDR2 is FYNNEI in the germline V gene. In DNA form, the CDR3 reads TGTGCCAGCAATTATTACACGGAGACCCAGTACTTC. It specifies CASNYYTETQYF.

The V gene is TRBV28, the J gene TRBJ2-7, with D unresolved. The germline gives CDR1 MDHEN, CDR2 SYDVKM. The CDR3 is 15 amino acids. V was trimmed by 1 base and J by 4 bases, leaving 14 bases between them. Written as DNA, the CDR3 is TGTGCCAGCAGTTTATTAGCAGGACCCGTATACGAGCAGTACTTC. This sequence encodes CASSLLAGPVYEQYF.

This rearrangement joins TRBV19 to TRBJ2-1; D is possibly TRBD1 (5 bases). Trimming stripped 5 bases from V and 6 bases from J, with 11 bases between. Germline V gene sequence: CDR1 LNHDA, CDR2 SQIVND (reference sequence). The length of the CDR3 is 13 residues. This CDR3 is CASSGRDSNEQFF. As DNA, the CDR3 is TGTGCCAGTAGTGGCAGGGATAGCAATGAGCAGTTCTTC.

This sequence joins TRBV27 and TRBJ1-6; a possible D gene is TRBD1 (6 bases). Deletions cut 7 bases from V and 4 bases from J, with 17 bases between. From germline, CDR1 is MNHEY and CDR2 SMNVEV (reference sequence). CDR3 length equals 16 residues. CDR3 coding DNA: TGTGCCAGCACCCGTTTATCGGACAGTTATAATTCACCCCTCCACTTT. It is translated as CASTRLSDSYNSPLHF.

The chain links TRBV4-1 to TRBJ1-1, with TRBD1 matching 7 bases. Trimming cost V 0 bases and J 2 bases; bases outside gene matches: 6. The CDR3 spans 16 residues. Germline values: CDR1 MGHRA, CDR2 YSYEKL. CDR3 region: CASSQETGAVNTEAFF. In nucleotides, the CDR3 is TGCGCCAGCAGCCAAGAAACAGGGGCGGTCAACACTGAAGCTTTCTTT.

V usage is TRBV7-8 and J usage is TRBJ2-3; D is perhaps TRBD1 (6 bases). The V end lost 5 bases, the J end lost 2 bases, and 14 bases lay between the germline ends. This CDR3 is built from 15 residues. Germline V lookup: CDR1 SGHVS, CDR2 FQNEAQ. In nucleotides, the CDR3 is TGTGCCAGCAGCCCTCCTGGGGGCGACACAGATACGCAGTATTTT. This gives the protein CASSPPGGDTDTQYF.

The V gene is TRBV6-6, the J gene TRBJ2-2; D ambiguous. V was trimmed by 8 bases and J by 2 bases, leaving 9 bases between them. Germline loops: CDR1 MNHNY, CDR2 SVGAGI (reference sequence). This CDR3 is built from 13 residues. CDR3 sequence: CASGPLNTGELFF. DNA of the CDR3: TGTGCCAGCGGCCCGCTTAACACCGGGGAGCTGTTTTTT.